These 17 T cell receptor beta chains came from one sample sequenced in a study of beta chain features in type 1 diabetes. Expressed TCRB transcripts were sequenced because the isolated RNA had all been reverse transcribed beforehand. Profiled with immunoSEQ multiplex PCR; TCRdb holds only in-frame clones, not every one. Of 450,000 or so clones in the sample, about an eighth are singletons; the top ten hold roughly 0.046%. What was sequenced was naive CD4+ T cells from blood. The receptors were gathered from a woman under 30 in good health.

The rearrangement uses TRBV5-1 and TRBJ1-2, with 9 nucleotides matching TRBD1. Germline CDR1 is SGHRS and CDR2 is YFSETQ. Trimming took 3 bases from V and 6 from J; bases not matched to a gene: 9. The CDR3 has 15 residues. The CDR3 loop reads CASSSPGQGADGYTF. CDR3 in DNA: TGCGCCAGCAGCTCGCCGGGACAGGGCGCCGATGGCTACACCTTC.

This clone was observed a handful of times. The rearrangement uses TRBV29-1 and TRBJ1-1; 7 positions agree with TRBD1. Germline loops: CDR1 SQVTM, CDR2 ANQGSEA. The CDR3 totals 11 residues. For the CDR3, the DNA is TGCTCTTACAGGGGGAACACTGAAGCTTTCTTT. Protein sequence: CSYRGNTEAFF. Variable domain in full (rest from reference TRBV29-1 and TRBJ1-1): SAVISQKPSRDICQRGTSLTIQCQVDSQVTMMFWYRQQPGQSLTLIATANQGSEATYESGFVIDKFPISRPNLTFSTLTVSNMSPEDSSIYLCSYRGNTEAFFGQGTRLTVV.

This clone has more than one count but fewer than ten. The chain employs TRBV7-9 and TRBJ2-1, with TRBD2 matching over 11 bases. The CDR3 consists of 17 residues. Unmatched junction bases numbered 9, after V lost 4 bases and J lost 4 bases. Germline CDR1 SEHNR, CDR2 FQNEAQ (reference sequence). The CDR3, as DNA: TGTGCCAGCAGCTCGAACCCCGGGACTAGCGGATACAATGAGCAGTTCTTC. Its translation: CASSSNPGTSGYNEQFF. Together with reference TRBV7-9 and TRBJ2-1, the CDR3 gives the full variable domain: DTGVSQNPRHKITKRGQNVTFRCDPISEHNRLYWYRQTLGQGPEFLTYFQNEAQLEKSRLLSDRFSAERPKGSFSTLEIQRTEQGDSAMYLCASSSNPGTSGYNEQFFGPGTRLTVL.

The chain joins TRBV7-2 to TRBJ2-7, with TRBD2 as a possible D gene (6 bases). Trimming removed 5 bases from V and 3 bases from J, with 11 bases in between. This CDR3 spans 13 amino acids. Per the germline V gene, CDR1 is SGHTA and CDR2 is FQGNSA. The CDR3 nucleotides read TGTGCCAGCAGCACCCAAGCGGGCTACGAGCAGTACTTC. This gives the protein CASSTQAGYEQYF.

V usage is TRBV28 and J usage is TRBJ1-3, with 8 positions matching TRBD1. Germline V gives CDR1 MDHEN, CDR2 SYDVKM. V dropped 3 bases and J dropped 14; count of bases not matched to a gene: 18. The CDR3 spans 16 residues. For the CDR3, the DNA is TGTGCCAGCAGTTTTTGGGAGCTCCGGCCGGGGACAGGCCTATATTTT. It specifies CASSFWELRPGTGLYF.

This clone appeared a few times. V and J are TRBV2 and TRBJ2-5; possibly TRBD1 for D (5 bases). The CDR3 is made up of 15 amino acids. Trimming removed 2 bases from V and 4 bases from J, with 14 bases in between. Germline V gives CDR1 SNHLY, CDR2 FYNNEI. The CDR3 DNA is TGTGCCAGCAGTGAATTCGGGCGACAGACAGAGACCCAGTACTTC. Encoded protein: CASSEFGRQTETQYF.

This clone was counted many times. The chain couples TRBV29-1 to TRBJ2-5; TRBD1 matches 7 bases. The germline V gene has CDR1 SQVTM and CDR2 ANQGSEA. V lost 7 bases and J lost 2; bases outside the gene matches: 4. The CDR3 sequence is 12 residues long. The chain's CDR3 is CSGRQGQETQYF. The CDR3 nucleotides read TGCAGCGGAAGACAGGGTCAAGAGACCCAGTACTTC.

This clone appeared a few times. The chain recombines TRBV7-2 with TRBJ2-4, with D perhaps assigned TRBD1 or TRBD2 (6 bases each). With 4 bases removed from V and 1 base from J, the gap between germline ends came to 8 bases. The CDR3 spans 14 residues. CDR1 is SGHTA and CDR2 is FQGNSA in the germline V gene. CDR3 sequence reads: CASSSGAAKNIQYF. The CDR3 coding sequence is TGTGCCAGCAGCTCGGGGGCGGCCAAAAACATTCAGTACTTC. The whole variable domain, remainder taken from reference TRBV7-2 and TRBJ2-4, is GAGVSQSPSNKVTEKGKDVELRCDPISGHTALYWYRQSLGQGLEFLIYFQGNSAPDKSGLPSDRFSAERTGGSVSTLTIQRTQQEDSAVYLCASSSGAAKNIQYFGAGTRLSVL.

This clone has more than one count but fewer than ten. The V gene is TRBV9, the J gene TRBJ2-1; D may be TRBD2 (6 bases). Trimming stripped 1 base from V and 1 base from J, with 9 bases between. CDR3 length: 15 amino acids. Germline V lookup: CDR1 SGDLS, CDR2 YYNGEE. CDR3 amino acids: CASSVQEGSYNEQFF. The CDR3, as DNA: TGTGCCAGCAGCGTACAGGAGGGTTCCTACAATGAGCAGTTCTTC.

This clone was observed a handful of times. This sequence joins TRBV9 and TRBJ2-1; 7 nucleotides line up with TRBD1. The germline V gene has CDR1 SGDLS and CDR2 YYNGEE. Germline trimming cut 4 bases from V and 4 bases from J; bases unmatched to any gene: 8. The CDR3 totals 15 residues. The CDR3 here is CASSRSGGTYNEQFF. The CDR3 DNA reads as TGTGCCAGCAGCCGCTCAGGGGGAACTTACAATGAGCAGTTCTTC. The full variable domain, in which reference TRBV9 and TRBJ2-1 provide the parts outside the CDR3, is DSGVTQTPKHLITATGQRVTLRCSPRSGDLSVYWYQQSLDQGLQFLIQYYNGEERAKGNILERFSAQQFPDLHSELNLSSLELGDSALYFCASSRSGGTYNEQFFGPGTRLTVL.

There are a few counts of this clone. The rearrangement joins TRBV28 to TRBJ2-1; tentatively, D is TRBD2 (6 bases). Per the germline V gene, CDR1 is MDHEN and CDR2 is SYDVKM. V lost 7 bases, J lost 2 bases, and 18 bases lay in between. The CDR3 sequence is 16 residues long. CDR3 sequence: CASTSSRAGTYNEQFF. As DNA, the CDR3 is TGTGCCAGCACCTCTTCAAGGGCGGGGACCTACAATGAGCAGTTCTTC.

The sample holds a few counts of this clone. The V call is TRBV29-1, the J call TRBJ2-1; D unclear. Germline V lookup: CDR1 SQVTM, CDR2 ANQGSEA. The CDR3 length is 15 residues. Trimming stripped 7 bases from V and 0 bases from J, with 16 bases between. Written as DNA, the CDR3 is TGCAGCGCGATGGGTCTTCCAGACTCCTACAATGAGCAGTTCTTC. Its protein is CSAMGLPDSYNEQFF.

The chain links TRBV6-6 to TRBJ2-1; no firm D call. Trimming left V 4 bases short and J 7 bases short, with 11 bases between. The germline gives CDR1 MNHNY, CDR2 SVGAGI (reference sequence). This CDR3 comprises 13 residues. The CDR3 DNA sequence: TGTGCCAGCAGTTCCGGCAGAGAAAATGAGCAGTTCTTC. Translated: CASSSGRENEQFF.

This clone showed up just a few times. The junction departs from germline at one end; a sequencing error may be responsible. The V gene is TRBV29-1, the J gene TRBJ1-2; a possible D gene is TRBD1 (6 bases). The CDR3 is made up of 16 amino acids. Germline V gene data show CDR1 as SQVTM and CDR2 as ANQGSEA. CDR3 amino acids: CSVVPNLAGTSRGFSF. The CDR3 DNA sequence: TGCAGCGTTGTTCCGAATCTGGCCGGGACATCCCGTGGCTTTTCCTTC.

This rearrangement joins TRBV4-3 to TRBJ1-4, with D uncertain. V was pared by 0 bases and J by 14 bases, with 13 bases between. CDR1 and CDR2 from the germline V gene are LGHNA and YSLEER. CDR3 length: 13 amino acids. CDR3 bases: TGCGCCAGCAGCCAAGAGGTGCAGGCACCCCTGTTTTTT. It translates to CASSQEVQAPLFF.

The chain combines TRBV6-5 with TRBJ2-7; unclear D gene. The CDR3 extends over 12 amino acids. CDR1 and CDR2 (germline): MNHEY, SVGAGI. V was pared by 0 bases and J by 7 bases, with 7 bases between. The chain's CDR3 is CASSYSSWEQYV. CDR3 nucleotide sequence: TGTGCCAGCAGTTACTCGTCTTGGGAGCAGTACGTC.

Here the CDR3 reads CASSQDTWNYEQYF. DNA of the CDR3: TGTGCCAGCAGCCAGGACACTTGGAACTACGAGCAGTACTTC. This sequence joins TRBV6-5 and TRBJ2-7, with D possibly TRBD1 on 5 matching bases. The CDR3 is made up of 14 amino acids. Germline CDR1 MNHEY, CDR2 SVGAGI. V shed 6 bases and J shed 3 bases, with 15 bases lying between them.